What follows are 31 T cell receptor beta chains derived from one specimen sequenced in a study of T cell repertoires in cytomegalovirus infection. MiXCR, run by TCRdb on the reads, gives a single entry per CDR3 protein. The sample contains about 340,000 distinct CDR3 sequences, just under 30% of which appear only once. These receptors' targets are unknown. The sample consisted of cultured PBMCs, taken from culture after CMV antigen stimulation. These receptors were obtained from a human donor in good health (CMV status not recorded). Some clones in this sample may be carry-over from other donors' samples.

This chain connects TRBV6-6 to TRBJ2-4; TRBD1 might be the D (6 bases). Trimming took 2 bases from V and 9 from J, leaving 14 bases between them. Germline CDR1 reads MNHNY; CDR2 reads SVGAGI (reference sequence). The CDR3 contains 14 residues. The CDR3 loop reads CASSYGRTACIQYF. CDR3 in DNA: TGTGCCAGCAGTTACGGCCGGACAGCCTGCATTCAGTACTTC.

This clonotype has ten or more counts. The chain joins TRBV10-3 to TRBJ1-3; D not certain. The CDR3 covers 18 residues. Trimming stripped 3 bases from V and 4 bases from J, with 22 bases between. Germline loops: CDR1 ENHRY, CDR2 SYGVKD. The CDR3 loop is CAISEPPGRRLDGNTIYF. The CDR3 bases are TGTGCCATCAGTGAACCACCCGGCAGGAGGCTCGACGGAAACACCATATATTTT.

This clonotype turned up a few times. The chain couples TRBV7-6 to TRBJ2-1; no clear D gene. The CDR3 runs 14 residues. The V gene lost 2 bases and the J gene lost 9 bases, with 14 bases spanning the gap. Germline CDR1 reads SGHVS; CDR2 reads FNYEAQ. Here the CDR3 reads CASSLSVAAGEQFF. CDR3 coding DNA: TGTGCCAGCAGCTTATCTGTGGCGGCAGGTGAGCAGTTCTTC.

This rearrangement joins TRBV20-1 to TRBJ2-7; D assignment may be TRBD1 or TRBD2 (5 bases each). From germline, CDR1 is DFQATT and CDR2 SNEGSKA (reference sequence). V was clipped by 3 bases and J by 5 bases, with 17 bases between them. The length of the CDR3 is 14 residues. The CDR3 is CSASTLLRGHEQYF. The DNA for the CDR3 is TGCAGTGCTAGTACCCTACTGAGGGGCCACGAGCAGTACTTC.

This clonotype was seen more than once but under ten times. V gene TRBV7-9 combines with J gene TRBJ2-2, with D hard to call. Germline CDR1 is SEHNR and CDR2 is FQNEAQ (reference sequence). The CDR3 is made up of 15 amino acids. The ends were cut back, 1 base at V and 2 bases at J, with 8 bases in the middle. CDR3 in DNA: TGTGCCAGCAGCTTAGGGGCGCCAAACACCGGGGAGCTGTTTTTT. It encodes CASSLGAPNTGELFF.

There are many counts of this clonotype. The CDR3 nucleotides read TGTGCCAGCAGTTCAGGGGTCCAAGAGACCCAGTACTTC. Translated, it gives CASSSGVQETQYF. This chain links TRBV7-3 with TRBJ2-5, with D perhaps matching TRBD1 (6 bases). Deletions cut 6 bases from V and 1 base from J, with 9 bases between. Germline V gene lookup returns CDR1 SGHTA and CDR2 FQGTGA. The CDR3 sequence is 13 residues long.

V is TRBV15 and J is TRBJ2-7, with 8 bases that match TRBD1. The CDR3 extends over 16 amino acids. The germline V gene has CDR1 LNHNV and CDR2 YYDKDF (reference sequence). Germline trimming cut 1 base from V and 4 bases from J; bases unmatched to any gene: 9. The CDR3 protein is CATSRGPGQAIYEQYF. CDR3 nucleotides: TGTGCCACCAGCAGAGGCCCGGGACAGGCGATTTACGAGCAGTACTTC.

V is TRBV13 and J is TRBJ1-3; D gene uncertain. Germline V CDR1 and CDR2: PRHDT, FYEKMQ (reference sequence). V was pared by 0 bases and J by 0 bases, with 6 bases between. The CDR3 has 15 residues. CDR3 region: CASSLGSSSGNTIYF. The CDR3 DNA is TGTGCCAGCAGCTTAGGTAGCAGCTCTGGAAACACCATATATTTT.

The V gene is TRBV11-2, the J gene TRBJ2-5; 8 bases fit TRBD2. The V segment lost 5 bases and the J segment 2 bases; nucleotides outside the gene matches: 7. CDR3 size: 15 residues. The V gene's germline CDR1 is SGHAT and CDR2 FQNNGV. DNA of the CDR3: TGTGCCAGCAGCCCCTGGAGCGGGGGACAAGAGACCCAGTACTTC. It is translated as CASSPWSGGQETQYF.

In DNA, the CDR3 is TGTGCCAGCAGCCCCACCCGGCAGCCAACCTATGGCTACACCTTC. The encoded protein is CASSPTRQPTYGYTF. The chain is built from TRBV3-1 and TRBJ1-2; D is unclear. Germline CDR1 is LGHDT and CDR2 is YNNKEL (reference sequence). The V gene lost 4 bases and the J gene lost 4 bases, with 16 bases spanning the gap. CDR3 size: 15 residues. Based on the CDR3 plus reference TRBV3-1 and TRBJ1-2, the full variable domain is DTAVSQTPKYLVTQMGNDKSIKCEQNLGHDTMYWYKQDSKKFLKIMFSYNNKELIINETVPNRFSPKSPDKAHLNLHINSLELGDSAVYFCASSPTRQPTYGYTFGSGTRLTVV.

This clonotype was seen many times. This chain connects TRBV7-6 to TRBJ1-5, with 7 nucleotides matching TRBD1. This CDR3 is built from 18 residues. The germline gives CDR1 SGHVS, CDR2 FNYEAQ. The V and J ends lost 5 bases and 4 bases, in that order; junction bases with no gene match: 17. For the CDR3, the DNA is TGTGCCAGCAGCCCGAGACAGGGTTGGAGTTGGGAAAATCAGCCCCAGCATTTT. This codes for CASSPRQGWSWENQPQHF.

This clonotype was seen repeatedly, ten times or more. V gene TRBV7-3 combines with J gene TRBJ2-1, with TRBD1 matching over 7 bases. With V trimmed by 5 bases and J by 1 base, 8 bases remained unmatched. This CDR3 region has 16 residues. Per the germline V gene, CDR1 is SGHTA and CDR2 is FQGTGA. The CDR3 coding sequence is TGTGCCAGCAGCCTAAGGGGGCCAGGTTCCTACAATGAGCAGTTCTTC. Translating it yields CASSLRGPGSYNEQFF.

The gene calls are TRBV19 and TRBJ1-5; D is uncertain. This CDR3 region has 14 residues. Between the trimmed V and J ends, which lost 6 bases and 3 bases, there was a span of 12 bases. The germline CDR1 and CDR2 sequences are LNHDA and SQIVND (reference sequence). The CDR3 DNA follows: TGTGCCAGTAGCCTCGGACCTGACAATCAGCCCCAGCATTTT. It specifies CASSLGPDNQPQHF.

The chain joins TRBV2 to TRBJ1-6; D is ambiguous. V lost 0 bases and J lost 0, with 9 bases in between. The CDR3 has 17 residues. CDR1 and CDR2 from the germline V gene are SNHLY and FYNNEI. DNA for the CDR3: TGTGCCAGCAGTGAAGCAAGGGCCAGCTCCTATAATTCACCCCTCCACTTT. Translated: CASSEARASSYNSPLHF.

This clonotype was counted ten times or more. The chain couples TRBV7-6 to TRBJ2-1; D is possibly TRBD1 or TRBD2 (5 bases each). The germline gives CDR1 SGHVS, CDR2 FNYEAQ. Trimming pared 5 bases from V and 6 bases from J, leaving 14 bases between. The CDR3 runs to 14 residues. The chain's CDR3 is CASSLTQRGNEQFF. CDR3 DNA: TGTGCCAGCAGCCTCACGCAGAGGGGCAATGAGCAGTTCTTC.

This clonotype turned up a few times. The chain is built from TRBV20-1 and TRBJ2-7; a weak D match, TRBD2 (7 bases). The germline V and J ends were trimmed by 1 base and 3 bases, with 13 bases remaining between them. The CDR3 is 14 residues long. CDR1 and CDR2 from the germline V gene are DFQATT and SNEGSKA (reference sequence). The CDR3 nucleotides read TGCAGTGCTAGAGGAGGGGGGGAGATCTACGAGCAGTACTTC. Protein sequence: CSARGGGEIYEQYF.

The gene calls are TRBV10-2 and TRBJ2-3, with TRBD1 matching 10 bases. V was pared by 0 bases and J by 5 bases, with 5 bases of the junction left unmatched. Germline V gene data show CDR1 as WSHSY and CDR2 as SAAADI. The CDR3 is made up of 16 amino acids. The CDR3 region has the DNA TGCGCCAGCAGTGAGTCTCTGACAGGGGGCGAAGATACGCAGTATTTT. This encodes CASSESLTGGEDTQYF.

Ten or more counts support this clonotype. The rearrangement links TRBV28 to TRBJ2-2, with 8 bases aligning to TRBD2. The CDR3 runs 16 residues. Trimming cost V 5 bases and J 1 base; bases outside gene matches: 6. CDR1 MDHEN and CDR2 SYDVKM come from the germline V gene. The CDR3 bases are TGTGCCAGCAGTACGGGGGGGGCCCAGAACACCGGGGAGCTGTTTTTT. It translates to CASSTGGAQNTGELFF. Drawing the rest from reference TRBV28 and TRBJ2-2, the complete variable domain is DVKVTQSSRYLVKRTGEKVFLECVQDMDHENMFWYRQDPGLGLRLIYFSYDVKMKEKGDIPEGYSVSREKKERFSLILESASTNQTSMYLCASSTGGAQNTGELFFGEGSRLTVL.

This clonotype was seen more than once but under ten times. The rearrangement joins TRBV27 to TRBJ1-6, with 7 bases identical to TRBD1. The CDR3 consists of 16 residues. After removal of 6 bases from V and 7 bases from J, the junction contained 12 bases not matched to a gene. Germline CDR1 MNHEY, CDR2 SMNVEV (reference sequence). The CDR3: CASRQQTGSGNSPLHF. CDR3 DNA sequence: TGTGCCAGCAGACAACAGACAGGGTCGGGGAATTCACCCCTCCACTTT.

The rearrangement links TRBV24-1 to TRBJ2-1; 12 bases align to TRBD2. The CDR3 runs to 16 residues. The trim removed 0 bases at V and 7 bases at J, leaving 3 bases unmatched. Germline lookup yields CDR1 KGHDR and CDR2 SFDVKD. The CDR3 DNA is TGTGCCACCAGTGATTTGCGGACTAGCGGGACTAATGAGCAGTTCTTC. Translation: CATSDLRTSGTNEQFF.

V is TRBV7-8 and J is TRBJ2-1, with 7 nucleotides matching TRBD2. The CDR3 length is 13 residues. Germline V gene sequence: CDR1 SGHVS, CDR2 FQNEAQ. V dropped 5 bases and J dropped 13; count of bases not matched to a gene: 11. The CDR3 DNA reads TGTGCCAGCAGCCCCACCGCAGCGGGGTACCAGTTCTTC. Protein product: CASSPTAAGYQFF.

At least ten counts were recorded for this clonotype. This rearrangement joins TRBV7-2 to TRBJ2-1; 7 bases fit TRBD2. The CDR3 sequence is 14 residues long. With 8 bases clipped from V and 6 bases from J, the junction kept 10 bases outside the gene matches. Germline CDR1 SGHTA, CDR2 FQGNSA. As DNA, the CDR3 is TGTGCCAGCCGGGCAGCGGGGTACTTCAATGAGCAGTTCTTC. It is translated as CASRAAGYFNEQFF. The entire variable domain, with the rest obtained from reference TRBV7-2 and TRBJ2-1, is as follows: GAGVSQSPSNKVTEKGKDVELRCDPISGHTALYWYRQSLGQGLEFLIYFQGNSAPDKSGLPSDRFSAERTGGSVSTLTIQRTQQEDSAVYLCASRAAGYFNEQFFGPGTRLTVL.

By frequency in the sample, this clonotype is medium-sized. V usage is TRBV7-2 and J usage is TRBJ2-7; 9 positions match TRBD2. Germline loops: CDR1 SGHTA, CDR2 FQGNSA. This CDR3 has 16 residues. V lost 1 base to trimming and J lost 5 bases; unmatched junction nucleotides: 9. CDR3 DNA: TGTGCCAGCAGCTTAGATCGGCTAGCGGGAAGGCACGAGCAGTACTTC. Translating gives CASSLDRLAGRHEQYF.

This chain joins TRBV20-1 and TRBJ2-2; tentatively, D is TRBD2 (6 bases). The germline V gene encodes CDR1 DFQATT and CDR2 SNEGSKA (reference sequence). Trimming removed 4 bases from V and 1 base from J, with 13 bases in between. The CDR3 contains 15 residues. CDR3 nucleotides: TGCAGTGCTACAAATAGCGGCAAGAACACCGGGGAGCTGTTTTTT. It codes for CSATNSGKNTGELFF.

The chain employs TRBV7-2 and TRBJ1-5; tentatively, D is TRBD1 (6 bases). The CDR3 sequence is 16 residues long. With 3 bases removed from V and 7 bases from J, the gap between germline ends came to 19 bases. Germline-derived CDR1 and CDR2 are SGHTA and FQGNSA. This chain's CDR3 is CASSFGGAGARQPQHF. CDR3 nucleotide sequence: TGTGCCAGCAGCTTCGGGGGGGCAGGGGCAAGGCAGCCCCAGCATTTT.

This clonotype was counted between two and nine times. The rearrangement joins TRBV20-1 to TRBJ2-7; D unclear. Germline V gene sequence: CDR1 DFQATT, CDR2 SNEGSKA (reference sequence). This CDR3 has 15 residues. Trimming stripped 7 bases from V and 1 base from J, with 20 bases between. CDR3 DNA: TGCAGTGGGCAGAGTCTCCGCGGACCATCCTACGAGCAGTACTTC. Translating it yields CSGQSLRGPSYEQYF.

This clonotype was found a few times. In nucleotides, the CDR3 is TGTGCCAGCAGCCAAGAGGGCCAGTCCAACTATGGCTACACCTTC. This codes for CASSQEGQSNYGYTF. The V and J genes are TRBV4-2 and TRBJ1-2, with D hard to call. The germline gives CDR1 LGHNA, CDR2 YNFKEQ. The CDR3 loop spans 15 amino acids. V was clipped by 0 bases and J by 2 bases, with 10 bases between them.

This rearrangement joins TRBV7-7 to TRBJ1-1, with a possible D match to TRBD1 (5 bases). In germline, CDR1 is SSHAT, CDR2 FNYEAQ (reference sequence). V was shortened by 1 base and J by 6 bases, with 9 bases between the two germline ends. The CDR3 has 13 residues. The CDR3 bases are TGTGCCAGCAGCTTAGACAGGAAGGCTGAAGCTTTCTTT. Translating gives CASSLDRKAEAFF.

The chain links TRBV20-1 to TRBJ2-7; 10 bases are shared with TRBD1. Trimming at V came to 3 bases and at J to 7 bases, leaving 9 bases not matched to a gene. The germline gives CDR1 DFQATT, CDR2 SNEGSKA (reference sequence). CDR3 size: 14 residues. For the CDR3, the DNA is TGCAGTGCTAGCCGGACAGGGGGTTTAGGGGAGCAGTACTTC. It is translated as CSASRTGGLGEQYF.

The table lists this clonotype with a few counts. The gene calls are TRBV6-8 and TRBJ1-3, with D hard to call. Germline CDR1 and CDR2: MNHGY and SAAAGT. V was clipped by 7 bases and J by 2 bases, with 12 bases between them. This CDR3 region has 14 residues. CDR3 amino acids: CASKERRTGNTIYF. In DNA, the CDR3 is TGTGCCAGCAAGGAGCGGCGAACTGGAAACACCATATATTTT.

DNA of the CDR3: TGTGCCAGCAGTGAACCCGGCAGAATTACTGAAGCTTTCTTT. Translation: CASSEPGRITEAFF. The V gene is TRBV6-1, the J gene TRBJ1-1, with no clear D. V lost 2 bases to trimming and J lost 5 bases, with 12 bases between them. CDR3 size: 14 residues. CDR1 and CDR2 (germline): MNHNS, SASEGT.